This T cell receptor (beta chain) was sequenced in a study of regulatory T cells in long-lasting Graves disease. Background on the study: Antithyroid drug intake by newly diagnosed Graves' patients had lasted under 3 months. Study results and limitations: More public clonotypes were shared by persistent patients (2,741) than by new patients (roughly 1,000).

Time point described: newly diagnosed GD, antithyroid drugs for less than 3 months. PBMC-extracted RNA yielded the TCR library. Graves' disease diagnoses used American Thyroid Association guidelines. V lost 7 bases to trimming and J lost 5 bases, with 15 bases between them. The CDR3 runs 14 residues. Sequencing libraries for TCR beta were prepared with iRepertoire HTBI primers and Arm-PCR of CDR3 regions. Each CDR3 protein gets one entry after TCRdb re-called the multiplex PCR reads with MiXCR. The repertoire holds roughly 220,000 distinct CDR3 sequences, with 18% as singletons. There are many counts of this clonotype. Its matching antigen is unknown.

The sequences come from peripheral blood mononuclear cells (PBMCs), collected at new diagnosis, from a patient treated with antithyroid drugs. The chain has TRBV12-3 or TRBV12-4 and TRBJ2-4; D gene unclear. The TCR was taken from a female donor with Graves disease. The CDR3 nucleotides are TGTGCCAGCACCCGGTTCTACCAAGAAAACATTCAGTACTTC. Its translation: CASTRFYQENIQYF.